This note documents a single TCR beta chain sequence. Its antigen is still unknown. The sample comes from a study of OX40 agonist ivuxolimab in advanced cancers. Study observations and caveats: CD4+ T cells averaged fewer expanded clones than CD8+ T cells.

Blood draws occurred at baseline, cycle 4 day 1, and cycle 7 day 1. CDR1 and CDR2 (germline): LGHNA, YSLEER. V shed 3 bases and J shed 2 bases, with 13 bases lying between them. The CDR3 consists of 16 residues. This table comes from immunoSEQ multiplex PCR, and its TCRdb copy is limited to in-frame clones, with some not included. The sample has some 45,000 clones, 70% to 85% seen once. This material consisted of CD4+ or CD8+ T cells sorted from blood, taken in a trial of the OX40 agonist ivuxolimab. This TCR derives from an adult with an advanced solid tumor such as melanoma, head and neck, liver or kidney cancer. This chain joins TRBV4-3 and TRBJ2-2; D possibly corresponds to TRBD2 (6 bases). CDR3 sequence reads: CASSHAGLPNTGELFF. CDR3 sequence (DNA): TGCGCCAGCAGCCACGCGGGACTTCCTAACACCGGGGAGCTGTTTTTT.